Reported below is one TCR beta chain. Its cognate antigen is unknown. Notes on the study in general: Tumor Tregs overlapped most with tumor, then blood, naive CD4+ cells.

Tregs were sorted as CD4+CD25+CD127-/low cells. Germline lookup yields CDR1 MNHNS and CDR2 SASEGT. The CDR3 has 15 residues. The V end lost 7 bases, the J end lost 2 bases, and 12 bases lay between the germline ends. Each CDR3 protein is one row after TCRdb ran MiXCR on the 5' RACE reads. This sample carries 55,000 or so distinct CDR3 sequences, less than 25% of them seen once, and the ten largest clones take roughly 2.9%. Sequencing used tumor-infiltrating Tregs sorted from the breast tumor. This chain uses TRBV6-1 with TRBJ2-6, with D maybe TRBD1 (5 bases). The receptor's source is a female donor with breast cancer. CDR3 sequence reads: CASKGSQTGANVLTF. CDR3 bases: TGTGCCAGCAAGGGGTCGCAAACTGGGGCCAACGTCCTGACTTTC.